This is a list of T cell receptor beta chains from one sample in a study of blood T cell repertoires in COVID-19. TCRdb's copy holds only in-frame clones and misses some; the assay was immunoSEQ multiplex PCR. The sample has about 220,000 clones, more than 75% seen once; the top ten hold approximately 5.6%. The source material was peripheral blood. The receptors come from a woman between 65 and 79 years old with COVID-19, enrolled during active disease. Each CDR3 is given with its conserved first and last residue. Each record gives: J gene, D gene, V gene, clone size, CDR3 protein, CDR3 DNA. D genes are given only for firm matches. Clone size is shown for a subset of rows, as once, few, many or a class of expanded clone.

j_gene: TRBJ1-3; d_gene: .; v_gene: TRBV3-1/TRBV3-2; abundance: .; CDR3aa: CASSVLLGNTIYF; CDR3nt: TGTGCCAGCAGCGTACTTTTAGGAAACACCATATATTTT
j_gene: TRBJ1-5; d_gene: .; v_gene: TRBV6-2/TRBV6-3; abundance: .; CDR3aa: CASSYGSQVGNQPQHF; CDR3nt: TGTGCCAGCAGTTACGGATCACAGGTCGGGAATCAGCCCCAGCATTTT
j_gene: TRBJ2-7; d_gene: .; v_gene: TRBV20-1; abundance: .; CDR3aa: CSASKPGQTYEQYF; CDR3nt: TGCAGTGCTAGTAAACCCGGACAGACCTACGAGCAGTACTTC
j_gene: TRBJ1-1; d_gene: .; v_gene: TRBV27; abundance: .; CDR3aa: CASSPQGRRSTEAFF; CDR3nt: TGTGCCAGCAGTCCCCAGGGGCGCCGAAGCACTGAAGCTTTCTTT
j_gene: TRBJ1-5; d_gene: .; v_gene: TRBV2; abundance: .; CDR3aa: CASSDSSPNQPQHF; CDR3nt: TGTGCCAGCAGTGACAGTTCTCCCAATCAGCCCCAGCATTTT
j_gene: TRBJ2-1; d_gene: .; v_gene: TRBV29-1; abundance: few; CDR3aa: CSVALAEQFF; CDR3nt: TGCAGCGTTGCCCTAGCGGAGCAGTTCTTC
j_gene: TRBJ1-2; d_gene: .; v_gene: TRBV4-1; abundance: .; CDR3aa: CASSQDLGSTYGYTF; CDR3nt: TGCGCCAGCAGCCAAGATCTGGGCAGCACCTATGGCTACACCTTC
j_gene: TRBJ1-3; d_gene: .; v_gene: TRBV7-9; abundance: .; CDR3aa: CASSLTTGNTIYF; CDR3nt: TGTGCCAGCAGCCTTACTACTGGAAACACCATATATTTT
j_gene: TRBJ2-2; d_gene: .; v_gene: TRBV12-5; abundance: .; CDR3aa: CASGLGVGNTGELFF; CDR3nt: TGTGCTAGTGGTTTAGGAGTTGGGAACACCGGGGAGCTGTTTTTT
j_gene: TRBJ2-1; d_gene: TRBD2; v_gene: TRBV6-5; abundance: .; CDR3aa: CASSGTSGSYNEQFF; CDR3nt: TGTGCCAGCAGCGGGACTAGCGGATCCTACAATGAGCAGTTCTTC
j_gene: TRBJ1-1; d_gene: .; v_gene: TRBV18; abundance: .; CDR3aa: CASSLGGDTEAFF; CDR3nt: TGTGCCAGCTCACTCGGGGGGGACACTGAAGCTTTCTTT
j_gene: TRBJ2-3; d_gene: TRBD2; v_gene: TRBV19; abundance: .; CDR3aa: CASRFSGRAGGSTDTQYF; CDR3nt: TGTGCCAGTAGATTTAGCGGAAGAGCGGGAGGTAGTACAGATACGCAGTATTTT
j_gene: TRBJ1-2; d_gene: .; v_gene: TRBV4-3; abundance: .; CDR3aa: CASNPGGALNYGYTF; CDR3nt: TGCGCCAGCAATCCTGGGGGGGCCCTTAACTATGGCTACACCTTC
j_gene: TRBJ1-2; d_gene: .; v_gene: TRBV12-3/TRBV12-4; abundance: .; CDR3aa: CASSESGNYGYTF; CDR3nt: TGTGCCAGCAGTGAGTCGGGGAACTATGGCTACACCTTC
j_gene: TRBJ2-5; d_gene: TRBD2; v_gene: TRBV5-1; abundance: .; CDR3aa: CASSDPGTIQETQYF; CDR3nt: TGCGCCAGCAGCGATCCAGGGACTATACAAGAGACCCAGTACTTC
j_gene: TRBJ2-7; d_gene: TRBD1; v_gene: TRBV4-1; abundance: few; CDR3aa: CASSQPGQGYEQYF; CDR3nt: TGCGCCAGCAGCCAGCCGGGACAGGGATACGAGCAGTACTTC
j_gene: TRBJ2-1; d_gene: TRBD2; v_gene: TRBV5-1; abundance: .; CDR3aa: CASSLGTSGAYNEQFF; CDR3nt: TGCGCCAGCAGCTTAGGGACTAGCGGGGCCTACAATGAGCAGTTCTTC
j_gene: TRBJ2-2; d_gene: .; v_gene: TRBV7-7; abundance: .; CDR3aa: CASSSLRATNTGELFF; CDR3nt: TGTGCCAGCAGTTCGTTGCGAGCGACGAACACCGGGGAGCTGTTTTTT
j_gene: TRBJ1-2; d_gene: .; v_gene: TRBV30; abundance: .; CDR3aa: CAWSGDLRGGYTF; CDR3nt: TGTGCCTGGAGTGGTGACTTAAGGGGTGGCTACACCTTC
j_gene: TRBJ2-7; d_gene: TRBD2; v_gene: TRBV6-5; abundance: .; CDR3aa: CASRKGTSADYEQYF; CDR3nt: TGTGCCAGCAGAAAGGGGACTAGCGCGGACTACGAGCAGTACTTC
j_gene: TRBJ2-4; d_gene: .; v_gene: TRBV15; abundance: .; CDR3aa: CATSMERTLAKNIQYF; CDR3nt: TGTGCCACCAGTATGGAGCGGACCTTAGCCAAAAACATTCAGTACTTC
j_gene: TRBJ2-7; d_gene: TRBD1; v_gene: TRBV24-1; abundance: .; CDR3aa: CATGDRGYEQYF; CDR3nt: TGTGCCACGGGGGACAGGGGCTACGAGCAGTACTTC
j_gene: TRBJ1-5; d_gene: .; v_gene: TRBV6-2/TRBV6-3; abundance: .; CDR3aa: CASSHPLLGGNNNQPQHF; CDR3nt: TGTGCCAGCAGTCACCCTCTTCTGGGGGGGAATAACAATCAGCCCCAGCATTTT
j_gene: TRBJ1-6; d_gene: .; v_gene: TRBV9; abundance: .; CDR3aa: CASSVVPGSGSPLHF; CDR3nt: TGTGCCAGCAGCGTAGTTCCGGGATCAGGATCACCCCTCCACTTT
j_gene: TRBJ1-2; d_gene: .; v_gene: TRBV7-2; abundance: once; CDR3aa: CASSSQIPYGYTF; CDR3nt: TGTGCCAGCAGCTCACAGATCCCCTATGGCTACACCTTC
j_gene: TRBJ2-6; d_gene: .; v_gene: TRBV5-4; abundance: few; CDR3aa: CASGGNGANVLTF; CDR3nt: TGTGCCAGCGGGGGGAATGGGGCCAACGTCCTGACTTTC